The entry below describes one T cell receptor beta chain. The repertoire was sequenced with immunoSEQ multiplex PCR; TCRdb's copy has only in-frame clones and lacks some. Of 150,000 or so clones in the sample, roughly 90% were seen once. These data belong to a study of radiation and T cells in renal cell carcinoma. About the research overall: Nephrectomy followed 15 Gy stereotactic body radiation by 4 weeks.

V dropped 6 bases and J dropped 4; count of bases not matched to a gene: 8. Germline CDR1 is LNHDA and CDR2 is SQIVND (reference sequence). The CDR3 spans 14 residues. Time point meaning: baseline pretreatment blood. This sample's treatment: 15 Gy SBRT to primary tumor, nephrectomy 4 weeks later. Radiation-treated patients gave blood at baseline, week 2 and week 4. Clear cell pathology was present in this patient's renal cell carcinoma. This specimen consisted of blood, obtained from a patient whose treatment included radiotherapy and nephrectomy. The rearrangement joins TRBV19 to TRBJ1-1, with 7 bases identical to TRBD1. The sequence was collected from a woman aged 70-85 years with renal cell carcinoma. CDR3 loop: CASSRQGGGTEAFF. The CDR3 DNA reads TGTGCCAGTAGCAGACAGGGTGGCGGCACTGAAGCTTTCTTT. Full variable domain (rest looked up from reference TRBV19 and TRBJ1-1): DGGITQSPKYLFRKEGQNVTLSCEQNLNHDAMYWYRQDPGQGLRLIYYSQIVNDFQKGDIAEGYSVSREKKESFPLTVTSAQKNPTAFYLCASSRQGGGTEAFFGQGTRLTVV.